This T cell receptor (beta chain) was captured in a study of T cells in pancreatic ductal adenocarcinoma. Repertoires were generated with immunoSEQ multiplex PCR, while TCRdb's copy carries only in-frame clones and drops some. The table has 15,000 to 20,000 clones, around nine tenths seen once. The selected patients with pancreatic ductal adenocarcinoma had surgery but no neoadjuvant therapy. Sequencing was done on a sample of PBMCs. The receptor comes from a human donor with pancreatic ductal adenocarcinoma.

CDR3 in DNA: TGTGCCAGCCGGCGGGGGTCCACAGATACGCAGTATTTT. Translation gives CASRRGSTDTQYF. The chain joins TRBV2 to TRBJ2-3; 7 positions agree with TRBD2. Germline values: CDR1 SNHLY, CDR2 FYNNEI. Trimming cost V 8 bases and J 2 bases; bases outside gene matches: 4. The CDR3 is 13 residues long.